This record covers a single T cell receptor (beta chain). CDR3 size: 15 residues. From germline, CDR1 is SNHLY and CDR2 FYNNEI. Trimming removed 3 bases at V and 5 bases at J, with 13 bases between. Generated by immunoSEQ multiplex PCR, the TCRdb table keeps only in-frame clones and is missing some. The table includes approximately 86,000 clones, 70% to 90% detected once. The data originate from a study of OX40 agonist ivuxolimab in advanced cancers. About the study: Given to patients was ivuxolimab, an agonistic anti-OX40 (CD134) antibody. Three individuals attained partial responses, comprising one hepatocellular carcinoma case and two cutaneous melanoma cases.

The receptor was derived from an adult with an advanced solid tumor such as melanoma, head and neck, liver or kidney cancer. Material: CD4+ or CD8+ T cells sorted from blood, obtained in a trial of the OX40 agonist ivuxolimab. The chain uses TRBV2 and TRBJ2-2; D is perhaps TRBD2 (5 bases). CDR3 amino acids: CASSESGLVTGELFF. CDR3 bases: TGTGCCAGCAGTGAGTCCGGACTTGTAACCGGGGAGCTGTTTTTT.